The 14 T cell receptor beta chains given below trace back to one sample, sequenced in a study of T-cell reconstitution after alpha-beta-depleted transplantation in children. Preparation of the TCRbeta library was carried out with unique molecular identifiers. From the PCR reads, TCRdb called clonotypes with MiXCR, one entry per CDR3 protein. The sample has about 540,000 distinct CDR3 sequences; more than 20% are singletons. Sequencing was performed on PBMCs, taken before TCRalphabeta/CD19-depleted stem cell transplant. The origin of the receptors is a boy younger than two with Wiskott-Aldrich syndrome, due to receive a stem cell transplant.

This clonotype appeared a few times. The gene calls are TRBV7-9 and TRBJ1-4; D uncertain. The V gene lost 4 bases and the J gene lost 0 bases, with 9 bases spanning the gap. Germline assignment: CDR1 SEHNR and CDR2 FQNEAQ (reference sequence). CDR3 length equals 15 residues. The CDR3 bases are TGTGCCAGCAGCTCGGACGGTGCAACTAATGAAAAACTGTTTTTT. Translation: CASSSDGATNEKLFF. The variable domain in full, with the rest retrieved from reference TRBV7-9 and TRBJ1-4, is DTGVSQNPRHKITKRGQNVTFRCDPISEHNRLYWYRQTLGQGPEFLTYFQNEAQLEKSRLLSDRFSAERPKGSFSTLEIQRTEQGDSAMYLCASSSDGATNEKLFFGSGTQLSVL.

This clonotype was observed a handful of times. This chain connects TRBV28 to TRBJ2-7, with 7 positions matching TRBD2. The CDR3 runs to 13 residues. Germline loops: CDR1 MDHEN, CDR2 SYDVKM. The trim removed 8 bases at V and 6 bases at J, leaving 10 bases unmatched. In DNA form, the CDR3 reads TGTGCCAGCGGAGAGAGACTAGCAGGCGAGCAGTACTTC. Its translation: CASGERLAGEQYF.

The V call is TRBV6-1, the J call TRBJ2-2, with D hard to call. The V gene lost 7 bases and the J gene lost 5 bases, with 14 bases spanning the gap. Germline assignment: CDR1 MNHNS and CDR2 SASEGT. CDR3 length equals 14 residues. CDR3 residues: CASTYRVGTGELFF. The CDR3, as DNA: TGTGCCAGCACCTATCGGGTTGGTACCGGGGAGCTGTTTTTT.

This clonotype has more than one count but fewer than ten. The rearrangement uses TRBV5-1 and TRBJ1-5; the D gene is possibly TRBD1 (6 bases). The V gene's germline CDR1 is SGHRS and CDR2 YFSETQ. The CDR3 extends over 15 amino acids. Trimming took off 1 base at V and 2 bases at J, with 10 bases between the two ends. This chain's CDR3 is CASSLTGSGNQPQHF. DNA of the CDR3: TGCGCCAGCAGCTTGACAGGGTCTGGCAATCAGCCCCAGCATTTT.

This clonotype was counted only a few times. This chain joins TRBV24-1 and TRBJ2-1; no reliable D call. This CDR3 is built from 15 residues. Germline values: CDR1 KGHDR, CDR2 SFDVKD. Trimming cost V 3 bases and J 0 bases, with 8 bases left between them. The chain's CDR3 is CATSDAYSSYNEQFF. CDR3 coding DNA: TGTGCCACCAGTGATGCATACAGCTCCTACAATGAGCAGTTCTTC.

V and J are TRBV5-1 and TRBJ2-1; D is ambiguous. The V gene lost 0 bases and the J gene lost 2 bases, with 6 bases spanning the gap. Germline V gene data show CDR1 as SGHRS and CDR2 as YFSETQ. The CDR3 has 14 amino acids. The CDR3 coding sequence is TGCGCCAGCAGCTTGGGGTCTGCCTACAATGAGCAGTTCTTC. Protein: CASSLGSAYNEQFF.

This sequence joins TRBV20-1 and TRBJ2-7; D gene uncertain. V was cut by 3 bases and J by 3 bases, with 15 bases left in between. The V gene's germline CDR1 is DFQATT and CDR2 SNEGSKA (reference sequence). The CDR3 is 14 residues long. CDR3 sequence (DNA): TGCAGTGCTAGGTCCCAGGCGAAAGTCTACGAGCAGTACTTC. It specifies CSARSQAKVYEQYF.

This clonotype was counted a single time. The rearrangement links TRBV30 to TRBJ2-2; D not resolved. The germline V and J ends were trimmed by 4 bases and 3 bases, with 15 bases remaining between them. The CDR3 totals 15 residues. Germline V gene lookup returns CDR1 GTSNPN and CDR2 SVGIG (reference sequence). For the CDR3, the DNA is TGTGCCTGGACCAACGACCCTCCTTACACCGGGGAGCTGTTTTTT. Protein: CAWTNDPPYTGELFF.

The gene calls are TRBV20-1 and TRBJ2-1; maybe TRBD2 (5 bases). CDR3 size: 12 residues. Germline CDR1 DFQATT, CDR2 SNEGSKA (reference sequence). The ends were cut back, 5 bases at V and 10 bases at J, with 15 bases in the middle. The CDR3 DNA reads TGCAGTGCTGCCGCGCGGGTGGGAGAGCAGTTCTTC. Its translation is CSAAARVGEQFF.

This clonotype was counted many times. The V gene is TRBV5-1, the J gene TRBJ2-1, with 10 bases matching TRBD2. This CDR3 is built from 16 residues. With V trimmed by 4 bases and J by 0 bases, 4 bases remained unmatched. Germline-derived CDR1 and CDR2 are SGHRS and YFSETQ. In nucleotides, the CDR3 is TGCGCCAGCAGCACCGGACTAGCGGACTCCTACAATGAGCAGTTCTTC. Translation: CASSTGLADSYNEQFF.

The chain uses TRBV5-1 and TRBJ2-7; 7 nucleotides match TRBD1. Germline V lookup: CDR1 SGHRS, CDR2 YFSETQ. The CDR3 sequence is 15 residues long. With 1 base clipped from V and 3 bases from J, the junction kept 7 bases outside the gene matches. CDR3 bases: TGCGCCAGCAGCTTGACAGGGGTCAAAATCTACGAGCAGTACTTC. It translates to CASSLTGVKIYEQYF.

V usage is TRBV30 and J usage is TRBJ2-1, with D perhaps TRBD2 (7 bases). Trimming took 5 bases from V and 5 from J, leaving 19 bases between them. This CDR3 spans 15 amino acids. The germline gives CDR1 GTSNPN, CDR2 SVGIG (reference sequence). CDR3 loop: CAWGGGPRGHNEQFF. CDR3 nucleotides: TGTGCCTGGGGCGGGGGCCCACGGGGCCACAATGAGCAGTTCTTC.

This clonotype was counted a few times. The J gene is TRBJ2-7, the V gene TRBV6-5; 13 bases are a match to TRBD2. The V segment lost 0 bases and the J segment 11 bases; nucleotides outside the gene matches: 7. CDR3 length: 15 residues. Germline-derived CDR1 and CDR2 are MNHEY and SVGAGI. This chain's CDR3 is CASSYSPGLAGDEYF. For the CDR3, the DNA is TGTGCCAGCAGTTACTCCCCAGGACTAGCGGGAGACGAGTACTTC.

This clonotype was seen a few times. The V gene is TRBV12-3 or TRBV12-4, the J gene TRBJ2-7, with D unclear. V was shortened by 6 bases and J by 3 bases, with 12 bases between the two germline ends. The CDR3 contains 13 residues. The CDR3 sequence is CASSPAPGYEQYF. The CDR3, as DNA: TGTGCCAGCAGCCCCGCCCCGGGCTACGAGCAGTACTTC.